These 4 T cell receptor beta chains came from one sample sequenced in a study of control samples from healthy donors and cancer patients (dated by TCRdb to the early 2020s). Libraries were constructed by the immunoSEQ multiplex PCR assay. This is the immuneACCESS table as TCRdb keeps it, with only in-frame sequences that have V and J called. A part of the clones is gone; compared with another copy, unresolved V genes explain less than half, and the rest is unexplained. This sample lists around 180,000 clones; around 94% were detected once. Around 1.3% of the sample is in the top ten clones. The sequenced sample consisted of blood. These receptors were taken from a young woman in good health.

The chain is built from TRBV6-6 and TRBJ1-1; D is ambiguous. V was trimmed by 0 bases and J by 5 bases, leaving 7 bases between them. The CDR3 loop spans 13 amino acids. Germline V gene sequence: CDR1 MNHNY, CDR2 SVGAGI (reference sequence). CDR3: CASSYSTGTEAFF. For the CDR3, the DNA is TGTGCCAGCAGTTACTCGACGGGGACTGAAGCTTTCTTT.

For the CDR3, the DNA is TGTGCCAGCAGTGGCCCGGGGTTCAACACCGGGGAGCTGTTTTTT. It encodes CASSGPGFNTGELFF. This chain connects TRBV2 to TRBJ2-2, with D possibly being TRBD2 (5 bases). V dropped 4 bases and J dropped 2 bases, with 11 bases sitting between them. The CDR3 sequence is 15 residues long. Germline CDR1 reads SNHLY; CDR2 reads FYNNEI.

The V and J genes are TRBV9 and TRBJ2-1; D gene ambiguous. The CDR3 consists of 17 residues. Per the germline V gene, CDR1 is SGDLS and CDR2 is YYNGEE. V was trimmed by 0 bases and J by 0 bases, leaving 13 bases between them. The CDR3 region has the DNA TGTGCCAGCAGCGTAGTGTTTCAAACGAGCTCCTACAATGAGCAGTTCTTC. This gives the protein CASSVVFQTSSYNEQFF.

The table lists this clone with a few counts. This sequence joins TRBV19 and TRBJ1-5; 9 bases are shared with TRBD1. Per germline, CDR1 LNHDA and CDR2 SQIVND (reference sequence). This CDR3 has 14 amino acids. J was trimmed by 3 bases and V by 6 bases; bases with no gene match: 3. CDR3 DNA: TGTGCCAGTAGCAGGGACAGGGTCAATCAGCCCCAGCATTTT. It encodes CASSRDRVNQPQHF.